The T cell receptor (beta chain) under discussion was sequenced for a study of CD4 T cell repertoires in COVID-19. Study as a whole: After approximately ten days of IL-2 expansion, CFSE-low cells were relabeled and restimulated with other coronavirus spikes. Study-level results: Some SARS-CoV-2 clonotypes, between roughly 7 and 27%, recurred in SARS-CoV and/or HKU1 cultures.

No culture step preceded sequencing of the ex vivo isolated memory T cells. In the case of this clone: Its antigen is as yet unknown.

Generated by immunoSEQ multiplex PCR, the TCRdb table keeps only in-frame clones and is missing some. The sample contains 23,000 or so clones, around 90% of which appear only once. The CDR3 is made up of 13 amino acids. In germline, CDR1 is SGHRS, CDR2 YFSETQ. V gave up 6 bases and J gave up 6 bases, with 13 bases separating them. The source of this sequence is a human donor who had COVID-19. The specimen comprised central memory CD4+ T cells from blood, sampled before the COVID-19 pandemic. The chain joins TRBV5-1 to TRBJ2-1; D is uncertain. The CDR3 DNA reads TGCGCCAGCACGGGTACAAACGGCAATGAGCAGTTCTTC. Its translation: CASTGTNGNEQFF.